One sample yielded the 26 T cell receptor beta chains listed below, sequenced in a study of radiotherapy plus CTLA-4 blockade in lung cancer. Generated by immunoSEQ multiplex PCR, the TCRdb table keeps only in-frame clones and is missing some. Here the sample spans 25,000 to 35,000 clones, 60% to 80% being singletons. The sequencing used peripheral blood, collected from a patient treated with radiotherapy plus ipilimumab. These TCRs come from a human donor with non-small cell lung cancer whose response to radiotherapy plus ipilimumab could not be evaluated.

This clone appeared once. The chain is built from TRBV11-3 and TRBJ2-7, with a weak D call TRBD2 (6 bases). The CDR3 consists of 15 residues. V was shortened by 1 base and J by 3 bases, with 13 bases between the two germline ends. Germline lookup yields CDR1 SGHNT and CDR2 YENEEA. DNA for the CDR3: TGTGCCAGCAGCTTAGGCGGTGCGGGGAGCTACGAGCAGTACTTC. This encodes CASSLGGAGSYEQYF.

This clone showed up just a few times. V is TRBV19 and J is TRBJ1-5, with a weak D call TRBD1 (5 bases). With 3 bases removed from V and 4 bases from J, the gap between germline ends came to 10 bases. CDR3 size: 14 residues. Germline CDR1 and CDR2: LNHDA and SQIVND (reference sequence). The CDR3 DNA is TGTGCCAGTAGTATCCAGGGAGGGAATCAGCCCCAGCATTTT. Translated, it gives CASSIQGGNQPQHF.

V and J are TRBV6-1 and TRBJ1-2; D call uncertain. This CDR3 contains 13 residues. Germline CDR1 reads MNHNS; CDR2 reads SASEGT. Trimming removed 1 base from V and 8 bases from J, with 11 bases in between. CDR3 coding DNA: TGTGCCAGCAGTGAAGAGGAGGGCTCCGGCTACACCTTC. Translation: CASSEEEGSGYTF.

The genes are TRBV7-2 and TRBJ1-4, with D uncertain. V lost 5 bases, J lost 2 bases, and 12 bases lay in between. Germline V CDR1 and CDR2: SGHTA, FQGNSA. The CDR3 is 15 residues long. CDR3 residues: CASSLQPGTNEKLFF. The CDR3 DNA is TGTGCCAGCAGCCTTCAGCCCGGGACTAATGAAAAACTGTTTTTT. The full variable domain, rest sourced from reference TRBV7-2 and TRBJ1-4, is GAGVSQSPSNKVTEKGKDVELRCDPISGHTALYWYRQSLGQGLEFLIYFQGNSAPDKSGLPSDRFSAERTGGSVSTLTIQRTQQEDSAVYLCASSLQPGTNEKLFFGSGTQLSVL.

This chain connects TRBV15 to TRBJ2-1; tentatively, D is TRBD2 (7 bases). CDR3 size: 15 residues. Trimming cost V 1 base and J 4 bases, with 11 bases left between them. Germline V lookup: CDR1 LNHNV, CDR2 YYDKDF (reference sequence). The CDR3 sequence is CATSRVGGEYNEQFF. CDR3 in DNA: TGTGCCACCAGCAGAGTAGGGGGGGAATACAATGAGCAGTTCTTC.

The chain is built from TRBV14 and TRBJ2-5, with 11 bases that match TRBD2. The end of the DNA is better explained by TRBJ2-7, so the J call may be wrong. The CDR3 runs to 16 residues. Germline CDR1 reads SGHDN; CDR2 reads FVKESK. CDR3 DNA sequence: TGTGCCAGCAGCCAAGGACGACTAGCGGGGTCCTACGAGCAGTACTTC. Translation gives CASSQGRLAGSYEQYF.

The J gene is TRBJ2-7, the V gene TRBV6-5; D is possibly TRBD1 (5 bases). The CDR3 is 14 residues long. The V gene lost 3 bases and the J gene lost 3 bases, with 12 bases spanning the gap. The germline gives CDR1 MNHEY, CDR2 SVGAGI. The CDR3: CASSYAQGNYEQYF. Written as DNA, the CDR3 is TGTGCCAGCAGTTATGCCCAGGGTAACTACGAGCAGTACTTC.

The chain employs TRBV6-1 and TRBJ1-2, with unresolved D. The germline V gene encodes CDR1 MNHNS and CDR2 SASEGT. Trimming took off 2 bases at V and 1 base at J, with 8 bases between the two ends. The CDR3 is 14 residues long. The CDR3 sequence: CASSETPLNYGYTF. CDR3 bases: TGTGCCAGCAGTGAAACACCTCTTAACTATGGCTACACCTTC.

The chain has TRBV5-1 and TRBJ2-7; D is possibly TRBD1 (6 bases). Trimming left V 0 bases short and J 4 bases short, with 14 bases between. Germline V gene lookup returns CDR1 SGHRS and CDR2 YFSETQ. This CDR3 is built from 15 residues. The CDR3 region is CASSLEGGPGYEQYF. Written as DNA, the CDR3 is TGCGCCAGCAGCTTGGAAGGGGGTCCTGGGTACGAGCAGTACTTC.

This chain links TRBV28 with TRBJ2-2; 8 nucleotides agree with TRBD2. CDR1 is MDHEN, CDR2 SYDVKM, per germline. The CDR3 runs 15 residues. The V gene end was trimmed by 10 bases and the J gene end by 3 bases; junction bases not matched to a gene: 10. CDR3 region: CAIDGGGRYTGELFF. The CDR3 nucleotides read TGTGCCATCGACGGGGGGGGCAGGTACACCGGGGAGCTGTTTTTT. The complete variable domain, with remaining parts taken from reference TRBV28 and TRBJ2-2, reads DVKVTQSSRYLVKRTGEKVFLECVQDMDHENMFWYRQDPGLGLRLIYFSYDVKMKEKGDIPEGYSVSREKKERFSLILESASTNQTSMYLCAIDGGGRYTGELFFGEGSRLTVL.

J is TRBJ2-3 and V is TRBV5-1, with 16 bases that match TRBD2. CDR1 is SGHRS and CDR2 is YFSETQ in the germline V gene. The CDR3 consists of 19 residues. V trimming: 1 base; J trimming: 2 bases; junction bases outside the gene matches: 7. CDR3 DNA sequence: TGCGCCAGCAGCTTGATCCCGGGACTAGCGGGAGGGAACACAGATACGCAGTATTTT. Residues: CASSLIPGLAGGNTDTQYF.

This clone turned up a few times. V gene TRBV11-2 combines with J gene TRBJ2-3, with 10 bases that match TRBD2. Germline CDR1 and CDR2: SGHAT and FQNNGV. There are 15 residues in the CDR3. V lost 3 bases and J lost 5; bases outside the gene matches: 5. The CDR3 nucleotides are TGTGCCAGCAGCTTCAGCGGGAGGGCCGAAGATACGCAGTATTTT. Translating gives CASSFSGRAEDTQYF. Looking up the rest from reference TRBV11-2 and TRBJ2-3 gives the full variable domain: EAGVAQSPRYKIIEKRQSVAFWCNPISGHATLYWYQQILGQGPKLLIQFQNNGVVDDSQLPKDRFSAERLKGVDSTLKIQPAKLEDSAVYLCASSFSGRAEDTQYFGPGTRLTVL.

The J gene is TRBJ2-7, the V gene TRBV6-5; 7 positions match TRBD1. This CDR3 is built from 15 residues. J was trimmed by 0 bases and V by 6 bases; bases with no gene match: 8. Germline values: CDR1 MNHEY, CDR2 SVGAGI. Written as DNA, the CDR3 is TGTGCCAGCAGCCCTCAGGGACAGAGCTCCTACGAGCAGTACTTC. This encodes CASSPQGQSSYEQYF.

The chain has TRBV7-2 and TRBJ2-6, with 7 bases that match TRBD1. The length of the CDR3 is 19 residues. Trimming took 5 bases from V and 0 from J; bases not matched to a gene: 13. Per the germline V gene, CDR1 is SGHTA and CDR2 is FQGNSA. The CDR3 spells CASSRLPPGQSSGANVLTF. The CDR3 bases are TGTGCCAGCAGCCGACTTCCGCCGGGACAGAGCTCTGGGGCCAACGTCCTGACTTTC.

The chain is built from TRBV6-1 and TRBJ1-1, with 9 bases identical to TRBD1. Germline V gene lookup returns CDR1 MNHNS and CDR2 SASEGT. V dropped 5 bases and J dropped 4; count of bases not matched to a gene: 2. The CDR3 length is 13 residues. The CDR3 nucleotides are TGTGCCAGCAGTAGGGACAGGGCCACTGAAGCTTTCTTT. It yields the protein CASSRDRATEAFF.

V gene TRBV5-4 combines with J gene TRBJ2-2; D not resolved. Germline-derived CDR1 and CDR2 are SGHNT and YYREEE (reference sequence). Trimming shortened V by 2 bases and J by 0 bases, and 8 bases separated the two germline ends. This CDR3 region has 15 residues. CDR3 sequence (DNA): TGTGCCAGCAGCTTACGGGTCGCGAACACCGGGGAGCTGTTTTTT. Translating gives CASSLRVANTGELFF.

The V gene is TRBV2, the J gene TRBJ1-6; tentatively, D is TRBD1 (5 bases). Deletions cut 6 bases from V and 14 bases from J, with 14 bases between. The CDR3 consists of 12 residues. Germline V gives CDR1 SNHLY, CDR2 FYNNEI. The CDR3 loop reads CASRDTPFSLHF. CDR3 nucleotides: TGTGCCAGCAGGGACACCCCGTTTTCCCTCCACTTT.

The sample holds a few counts of this clone. The genes are TRBV7-9 and TRBJ1-5, with D possibly TRBD1 on 5 matching bases. CDR3 length: 13 amino acids. V was shortened by 2 bases and J by 4 bases, with 6 bases between the two germline ends. In germline, CDR1 is SEHNR, CDR2 FQNEAQ (reference sequence). Written as DNA, the CDR3 is TGTGCCAGCAGCTTATCAGGGAATCAGCCCCAGCATTTT. It encodes CASSLSGNQPQHF.

This clone was picked up a small number of times. The chain links TRBV19 to TRBJ2-2; 9 bases are a match to TRBD2. Trimming cost V 7 bases and J 5 bases; bases outside gene matches: 8. This CDR3 is 15 amino acids long. Germline CDR1 reads LNHDA; CDR2 reads SQIVND (reference sequence). In nucleotides, the CDR3 is TGTGCCAGTACGGAATTAGCGGGAGTAACCGGGGAGCTGTTTTTT. It is translated as CASTELAGVTGELFF.

The genes are TRBV7-9 and TRBJ1-6; D possibly corresponds to TRBD1 (5 bases). The CDR3 runs 16 residues. Trimming left V 3 bases short and J 0 bases short, with 9 bases between. Germline CDR1 SEHNR, CDR2 FQNEAQ (reference sequence). The CDR3 sequence: CASSLGGSSYNSPLHF. In DNA form, the CDR3 reads TGTGCCAGCAGCTTGGGGGGGAGCTCCTATAATTCACCCCTCCACTTT.

The chain employs TRBV28 and TRBJ2-7; perhaps TRBD1 as D (6 bases). V was shortened by 5 bases and J by 1 base, with 9 bases between the two germline ends. The CDR3 runs 13 residues. Germline loops: CDR1 MDHEN, CDR2 SYDVKM. The CDR3 is CASSPGQSYEQYF. As DNA, the CDR3 is TGTGCCAGCAGTCCAGGACAGTCCTACGAGCAGTACTTC.

The chain joins TRBV19 to TRBJ2-4, with TRBD2 identical over 11 bases. V was pared by 6 bases and J by 8 bases, with 0 bases of the junction left unmatched. This CDR3 contains 12 residues. Per the germline V gene, CDR1 is LNHDA and CDR2 is SQIVND (reference sequence). CDR3 protein: CASRLAGDIQYF. DNA of the CDR3: TGTGCCAGTAGACTAGCGGGAGACATTCAGTACTTC.

The CDR3 sequence: CASSAQGEGTDTQYF. In DNA form, the CDR3 reads TGTGCCAGCAGCGCCCAGGGGGAAGGCACAGATACGCAGTATTTT. The chain uses TRBV11-2 and TRBJ2-3; 7 bases match TRBD1. The length of the CDR3 is 15 residues. V trimming: 5 bases; J trimming: 1 base; junction bases outside the gene matches: 6. Germline V gene sequence: CDR1 SGHAT, CDR2 FQNNGV.

The V call is TRBV6-5, the J call TRBJ2-3; 8 bases are shared with TRBD1. The V and J ends lost 5 bases and 4 bases, in that order; junction bases with no gene match: 2. There are 13 residues in the CDR3. Germline values: CDR1 MNHEY, CDR2 SVGAGI. CDR3 nucleotide sequence: TGTGCCAGCAGTAGGACAGGGTCAGATACGCAGTATTTT. Protein sequence: CASSRTGSDTQYF.

This chain connects TRBV5-1 to TRBJ2-5; 11 positions match TRBD1. CDR1 is SGHRS, CDR2 YFSETQ, per germline. The CDR3 loop spans 16 amino acids. Trimming cost V 4 bases and J 4 bases; bases outside gene matches: 9. CDR3 in DNA: TGCGCCAGCAGCCATTCCGGGACAGGGGGATTAGAGACCCAGTACTTC. This encodes CASSHSGTGGLETQYF.

The chain links TRBV5-6 to TRBJ2-1, with 7 bases lining up with TRBD2. J gave up 12 bases and V 1 base, and 4 bases lay outside the gene matches. The CDR3 spans 12 residues. The germline V gene encodes CDR1 SGHDT and CDR2 YYEEEE. CDR3 sequence reads: CASSLTRERQFF. The DNA of the CDR3 is TGTGCCAGCAGCTTGACGCGGGAGCGGCAGTTCTTC.